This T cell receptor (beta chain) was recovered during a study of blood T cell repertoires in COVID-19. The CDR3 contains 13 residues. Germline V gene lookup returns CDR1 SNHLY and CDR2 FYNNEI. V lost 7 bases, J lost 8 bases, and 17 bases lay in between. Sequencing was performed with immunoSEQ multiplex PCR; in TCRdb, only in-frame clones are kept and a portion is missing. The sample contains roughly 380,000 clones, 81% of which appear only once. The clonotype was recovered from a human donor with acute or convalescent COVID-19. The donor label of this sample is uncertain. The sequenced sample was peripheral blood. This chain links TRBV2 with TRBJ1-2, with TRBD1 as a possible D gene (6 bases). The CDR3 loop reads CASTQGRSGGYTF. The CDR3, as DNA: TGTGCCAGCACTCAGGGGCGGTCCGGAGGCTACACCTTC.